The present entry profiles one TCR beta chain with its context. Its antigen is as yet unknown. Trimming cost V 6 bases and J 1 base, with 12 bases left between them. This CDR3 region has 14 residues. CDR1 and CDR2 (germline): MNHNS, SASEGT. This sample was taken from a study of T cells in localized non-small cell lung cancer. Whole-study findings and limits: Investigators sequenced only a single tumor region, leaving heterogeneity possible.

Some clones are missing from TCRdb's copy, which holds only in-frame ones; the method was immunoSEQ multiplex PCR. The repertoire holds approximately 57,000 clones, with 86% as singletons. This specimen consisted of peripheral blood, obtained before any cancer treatment. The TCR originated in a woman aged 35 to 69 with stage I lung adenocarcinoma. The V gene is TRBV6-1, the J gene TRBJ1-1; D might be TRBD1 (5 bases). Here the CDR3 reads CASSEGPENTEAFF. In nucleotides, the CDR3 is TGTGCCAGCAGCGAGGGACCGGAGAACACTGAAGCTTTCTTT.